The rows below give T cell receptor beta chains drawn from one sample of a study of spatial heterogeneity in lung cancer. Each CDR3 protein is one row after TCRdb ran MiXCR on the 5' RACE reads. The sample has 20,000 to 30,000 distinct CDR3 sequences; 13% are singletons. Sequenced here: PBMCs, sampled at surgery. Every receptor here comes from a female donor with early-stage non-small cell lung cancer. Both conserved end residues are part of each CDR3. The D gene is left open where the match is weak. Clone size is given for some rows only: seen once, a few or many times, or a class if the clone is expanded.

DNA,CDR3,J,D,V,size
TGTGCCAGCAGCTTTCCCCTAACGCGGGCCCAAGAGACCCAGTACTTC,CASSFPLTRAQETQYF,TRBJ2-5,NA,TRBV7-2,NA
TGTGCCAGCAGCGACCGGGACAGGCAGTATTTT,CASSDRDRQYF,TRBJ2-3,TRBD1,TRBV9,many
TGTGCCAGCAGCCAACCGCCTTACGAGCAGTACTTC,CASSQPPYEQYF,TRBJ2-7,NA,TRBV3-1,many
TGTGCCAGCAGCTACAGAATCTATGGCTACACCTTC,CASSYRIYGYTF,TRBJ1-2,NA,TRBV28,many
TGCGCCAGCAGCTTGGGACTAGCGGCCCGCACAGATACGCAGTATTTT,CASSLGLAARTDTQYF,TRBJ2-3,TRBD2,TRBV5-1,many
TGCAGTGCCCAGGGACAGGGGGCTGATACGCAGTATTTT,CSAQGQGADTQYF,TRBJ2-3,TRBD1,TRBV20-1,NA
TGTGCCAGCAGCTTGAACGGGCTGTACAATGAGCAGTTCTTC,CASSLNGLYNEQFF,TRBJ2-1,NA,TRBV11-3,many
TGCGCCAGCAGTCAATCAACAGGGGCTAGTCCACTAAAAAACATTCAGTACTTC,CASSQSTGASPLKNIQYF,TRBJ2-4,TRBD1,TRBV23-1,NA
TGTGCCAGCTCAGCGGGACAGGAGGGCGGTGGCTACACCTTC,CASSAGQEGGGYTF,TRBJ1-2,TRBD1,TRBV18,many
TGCAGTGCTAGTAACAGGGGGTCTGGCTACACCTTC,CSASNRGSGYTF,TRBJ1-2,TRBD1,TRBV20-1,many
TGTGCCAGCAGCTCATACAATCTAGAGACCCAGTACTTC,CASSSYNLETQYF,TRBJ2-5,NA,TRBV7-3,many
TGCAGCGCCGAAGCGGGACCCAACACCGGGGAGCTGTTTTTT,CSAEAGPNTGELFF,TRBJ2-2,TRBD2,TRBV29-1,NA
TGTGCCAGCAGCCAAGACTGGGGGCGCTCCTACAATGAGCAGTTCTTC,CASSQDWGRSYNEQFF,TRBJ2-1,NA,TRBV3-1,many
TGTGCCAGTAAACCTCGGACTAGCGGGGGAGCTAGCACAGATACGCAGTATTTT,CASKPRTSGGASTDTQYF,TRBJ2-3,TRBD2,TRBV27,few
TGTGCCAGCAGCCCTGAAGGGCAGGGACAAGATACGCAGTATTTT,CASSPEGQGQDTQYF,TRBJ2-3,NA,TRBV3-1,few